The sequence of this T cell receptor (beta chain) was determined in a study of PD-1 blockade in mismatch repair-deficient tumors. The CDR3 is 14 amino acids. V lost 0 bases and J lost 6, with 11 bases in between. Germline CDR1 and CDR2: LNHNV and YYDKDF (reference sequence). The table came from immunoSEQ multiplex PCR; TCRdb's copy has only in-frame clones and leaves some out. The table shows 50,000 to 75,000 clones, with around 89% occurring only once. The origin of this receptor is an adult with mismatch repair-deficient cancer. This chain uses TRBV15 with TRBJ1-1; D not resolved. The sample consisted of peripheral blood, taken 52 weeks after starting pembrolizumab. CDR3: CATSRDGVRAEAFF. CDR3 bases: TGTGCCACCAGCAGAGATGGGGTTAGGGCTGAAGCTTTCTTT.